This entry is about one T cell receptor (beta chain). The PCR contained 60 Vbeta and 13 Jbeta primers. Sequencing used immunoSEQ multiplex PCR; TCRdb keeps in-frame clones, though not all of them. The sample carries under 200,000 clones, more than 65% recorded once. The sample originates from a study of cytomegalovirus exposure and HLA in healthy donors. Study context: In a previous analysis, 117 million unique TCR beta sequences were found from 150 million to 200 million T cells.

Germline V gene data show CDR1 as MRHNA and CDR2 as SNTAGT. V was pared by 6 bases and J by 0 bases, with 17 bases between. The CDR3 runs 16 residues. What was sequenced was PBMCs. The TCR comes from a middle-aged man in good health and CMV-seropositive. This chain links TRBV6-4 with TRBJ1-1, with D maybe TRBD1 (6 bases). Here the CDR3 reads CASRSTGSSMNTEAFF. The DNA of the CDR3 is TGTGCCAGCAGATCAACAGGGAGCAGCATGAACACTGAAGCTTTCTTT.